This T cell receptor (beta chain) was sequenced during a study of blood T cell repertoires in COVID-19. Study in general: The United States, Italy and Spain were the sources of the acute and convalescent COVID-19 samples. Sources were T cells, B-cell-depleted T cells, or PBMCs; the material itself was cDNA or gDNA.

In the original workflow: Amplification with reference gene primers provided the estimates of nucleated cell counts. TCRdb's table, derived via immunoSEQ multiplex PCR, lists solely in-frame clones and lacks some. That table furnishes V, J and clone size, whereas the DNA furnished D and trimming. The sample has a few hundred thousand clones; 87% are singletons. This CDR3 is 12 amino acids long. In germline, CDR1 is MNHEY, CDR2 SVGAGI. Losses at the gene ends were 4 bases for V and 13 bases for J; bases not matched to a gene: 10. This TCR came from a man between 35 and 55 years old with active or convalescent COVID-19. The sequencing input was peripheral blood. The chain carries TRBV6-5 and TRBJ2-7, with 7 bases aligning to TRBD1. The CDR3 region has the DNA TGTGCCAGCAGTTCAACAGGGGTCCCCCTCTACTTC. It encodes CASSSTGVPLYF.